This record looks at one TCR beta chain sequence and its context. The antigen is unknown. TCRdb's copy holds only in-frame clones and misses some; the assay was immunoSEQ multiplex PCR. Of approximately 140,000 clones listed, approximately 93% are singletons. The sample originates from a study of T cell responses to AZD1222 COVID-19 vaccine. General study points: Clonal diversity was possibly underestimated, and the donors were mostly white British, with more females.

Germline V gene data show CDR1 as LGHDT and CDR2 as YNNKEL (reference sequence). Trimming left V 4 bases short and J 5 bases short, with 15 bases between. This CDR3 is 15 amino acids long. The specimen comprised peripheral blood, sampled on day 0 of AZD1222 vaccination. This clonotype was obtained from an adult in good health. The gene calls are TRBV3-1 (or the pseudogene TRBV3-2) and TRBJ2-1, with a weak D call TRBD2 (7 bases). The DNA of the CDR3 is TGTGCCAGCAGCCTAGGGGGGGGGCGGCACAATGAGCAGTTCTTC. It specifies CASSLGGGRHNEQFF.